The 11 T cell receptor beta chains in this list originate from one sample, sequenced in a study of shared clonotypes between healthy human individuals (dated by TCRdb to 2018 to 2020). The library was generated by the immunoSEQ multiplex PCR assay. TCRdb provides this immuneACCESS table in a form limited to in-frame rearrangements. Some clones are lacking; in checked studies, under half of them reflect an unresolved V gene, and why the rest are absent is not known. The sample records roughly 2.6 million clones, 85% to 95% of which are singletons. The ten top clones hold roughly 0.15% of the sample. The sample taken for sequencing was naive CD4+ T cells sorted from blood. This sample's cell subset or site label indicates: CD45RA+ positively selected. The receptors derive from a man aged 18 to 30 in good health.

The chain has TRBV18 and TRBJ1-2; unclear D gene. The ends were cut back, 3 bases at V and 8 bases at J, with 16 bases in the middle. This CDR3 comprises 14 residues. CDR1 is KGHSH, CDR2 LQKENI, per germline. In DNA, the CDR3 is TGTGCCAGCTCACCTCCCCCCCTTGGGAGCGGCTACACCTTC. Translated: CASSPPPLGSGYTF.

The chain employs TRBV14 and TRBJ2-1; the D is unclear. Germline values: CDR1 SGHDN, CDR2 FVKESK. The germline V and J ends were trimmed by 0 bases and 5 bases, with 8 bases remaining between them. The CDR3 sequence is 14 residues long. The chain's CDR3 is CASSQDSDNNEQFF. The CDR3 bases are TGTGCCAGCAGCCAAGATTCAGATAACAATGAGCAGTTCTTC.

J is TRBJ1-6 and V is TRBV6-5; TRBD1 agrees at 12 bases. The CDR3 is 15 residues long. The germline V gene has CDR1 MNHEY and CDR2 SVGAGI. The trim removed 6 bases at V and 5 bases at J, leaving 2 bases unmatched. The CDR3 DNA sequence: TGTGCCAGCAGGGGACAGGGGGCGGATAATTCACCCCTCCACTTT. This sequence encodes CASRGQGADNSPLHF.

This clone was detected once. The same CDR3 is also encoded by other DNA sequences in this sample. The CDR3 sequence is CASSPPGRAQETQYF. Written as DNA, the CDR3 is TGTGCCAGCTCACCGCCGGGACGGGCTCAAGAGACCCAGTACTTC. The rearrangement links TRBV18 to TRBJ2-5, with D perhaps TRBD1 or TRBD2 (5 bases each). From germline, CDR1 is KGHSH and CDR2 LQKENI. The CDR3 totals 15 residues. V shed 3 bases and J shed 2 bases, with 13 bases lying between them.

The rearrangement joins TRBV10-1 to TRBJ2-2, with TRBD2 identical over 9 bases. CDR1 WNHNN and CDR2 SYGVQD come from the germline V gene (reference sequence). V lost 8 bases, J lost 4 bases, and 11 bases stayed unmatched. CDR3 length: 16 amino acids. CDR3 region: CASAPGELAGTGELFF. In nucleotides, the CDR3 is TGCGCCAGCGCGCCGGGGGAACTAGCGGGCACCGGGGAGCTGTTTTTT.

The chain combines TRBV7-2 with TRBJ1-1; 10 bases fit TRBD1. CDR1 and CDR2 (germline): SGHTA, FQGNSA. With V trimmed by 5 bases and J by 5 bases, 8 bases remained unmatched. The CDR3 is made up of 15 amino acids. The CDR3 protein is CASSPLTGGGTEAFF. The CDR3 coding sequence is TGTGCCAGCAGCCCTCTGACAGGGGGCGGGACTGAAGCTTTCTTT.

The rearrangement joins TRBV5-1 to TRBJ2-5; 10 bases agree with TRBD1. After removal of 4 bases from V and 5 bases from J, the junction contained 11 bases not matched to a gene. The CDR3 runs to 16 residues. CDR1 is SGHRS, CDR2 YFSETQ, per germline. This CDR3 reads CASSAEGTGVTETQYF. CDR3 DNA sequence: TGCGCCAGCAGCGCGGAGGGGACAGGGGTGACGGAGACCCAGTACTTC.

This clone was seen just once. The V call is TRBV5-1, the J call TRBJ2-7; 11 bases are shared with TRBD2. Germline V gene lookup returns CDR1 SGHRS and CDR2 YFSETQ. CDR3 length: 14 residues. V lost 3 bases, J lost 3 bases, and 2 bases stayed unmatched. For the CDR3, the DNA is TGCGCCAGCAGCTCGACTAGCGGGGACTACGAGCAGTACTTC. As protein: CASSSTSGDYEQYF.

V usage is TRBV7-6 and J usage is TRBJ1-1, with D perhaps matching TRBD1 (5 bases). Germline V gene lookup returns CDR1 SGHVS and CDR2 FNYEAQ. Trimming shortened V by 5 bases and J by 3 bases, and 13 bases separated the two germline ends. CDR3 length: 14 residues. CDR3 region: CASSGTLSDTEAFF. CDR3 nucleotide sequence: TGTGCCAGCAGCGGGACCCTATCGGACACTGAAGCTTTCTTT.

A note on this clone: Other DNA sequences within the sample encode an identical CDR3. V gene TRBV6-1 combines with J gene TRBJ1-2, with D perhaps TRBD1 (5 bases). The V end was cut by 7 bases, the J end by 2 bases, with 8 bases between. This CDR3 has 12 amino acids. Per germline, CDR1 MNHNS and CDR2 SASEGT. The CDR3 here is CASTPGNYGYTF. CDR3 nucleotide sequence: TGTGCCAGCACCCCAGGGAACTATGGCTACACCTTC.

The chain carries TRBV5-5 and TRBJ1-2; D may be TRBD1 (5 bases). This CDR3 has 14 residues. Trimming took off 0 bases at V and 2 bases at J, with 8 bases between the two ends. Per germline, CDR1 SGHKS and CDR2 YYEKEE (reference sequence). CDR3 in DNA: TGTGCCAGCAGCTTGGGGGGCACCAACTATGGCTACACCTTC. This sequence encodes CASSLGGTNYGYTF.